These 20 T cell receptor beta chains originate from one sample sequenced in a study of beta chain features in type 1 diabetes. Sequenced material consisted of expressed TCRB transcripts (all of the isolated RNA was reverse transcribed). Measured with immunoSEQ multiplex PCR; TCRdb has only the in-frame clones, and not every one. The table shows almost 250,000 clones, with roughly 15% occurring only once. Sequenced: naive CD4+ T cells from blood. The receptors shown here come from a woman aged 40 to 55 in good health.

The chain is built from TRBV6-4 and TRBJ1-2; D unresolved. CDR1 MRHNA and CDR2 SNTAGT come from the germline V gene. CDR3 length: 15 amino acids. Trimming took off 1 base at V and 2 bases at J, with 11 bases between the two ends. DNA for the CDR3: TGTGCCAGCAGTGACTTTGGTACTGTCAACTATGGCTACACCTTC. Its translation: CASSDFGTVNYGYTF.

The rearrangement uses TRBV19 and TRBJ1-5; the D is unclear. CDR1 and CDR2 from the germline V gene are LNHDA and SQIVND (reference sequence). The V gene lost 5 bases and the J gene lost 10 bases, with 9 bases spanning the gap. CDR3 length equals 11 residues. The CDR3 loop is CASSLPGPQHF. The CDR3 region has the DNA TGTGCCAGTAGTCTCCCGGGTCCCCAGCATTTT. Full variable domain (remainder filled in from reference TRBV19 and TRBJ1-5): DGGITQSPKYLFRKEGQNVTLSCEQNLNHDAMYWYRQDPGQGLRLIYYSQIVNDFQKGDIAEGYSVSREKKESFPLTVTSAQKNPTAFYLCASSLPGPQHFGDGTRLSIL.

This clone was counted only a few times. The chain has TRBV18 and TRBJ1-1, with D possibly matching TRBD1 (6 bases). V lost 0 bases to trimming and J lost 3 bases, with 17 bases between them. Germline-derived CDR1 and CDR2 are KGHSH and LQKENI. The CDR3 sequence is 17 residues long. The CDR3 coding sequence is TGTGCCAGCTCACCACCCCGGAGGGGGGGCTTGGACACTGAAGCTTTCTTT. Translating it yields CASSPPRRGGLDTEAFF.

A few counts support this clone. The CDR3, as DNA: TGTGCCAGCTCACACAGGGGGGACCAAGAGACCCAGTACTTC. Protein sequence: CASSHRGDQETQYF. This sequence joins TRBV18 and TRBJ2-5, with 8 bases identical to TRBD1. V was pared by 4 bases and J by 0 bases, with 1 base of the junction left unmatched. This CDR3 contains 14 residues. The germline V gene encodes CDR1 KGHSH and CDR2 LQKENI.

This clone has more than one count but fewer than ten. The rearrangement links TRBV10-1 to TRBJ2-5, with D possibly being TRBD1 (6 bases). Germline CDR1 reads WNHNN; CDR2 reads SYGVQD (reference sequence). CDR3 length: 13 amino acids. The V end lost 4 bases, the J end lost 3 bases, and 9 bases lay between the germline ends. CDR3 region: CASSGTAKETQYF. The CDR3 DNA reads TGCGCCAGCAGTGGGACAGCCAAAGAGACCCAGTACTTC.

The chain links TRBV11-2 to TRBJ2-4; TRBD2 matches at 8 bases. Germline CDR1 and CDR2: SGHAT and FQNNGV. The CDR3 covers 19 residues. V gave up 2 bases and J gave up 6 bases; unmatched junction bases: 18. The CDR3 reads CASSLSLSARGGLRNIQYF. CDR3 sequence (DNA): TGTGCCAGCAGCTTATCTTTATCGGCCCGGGGGGGGCTCAGAAACATTCAGTACTTC.

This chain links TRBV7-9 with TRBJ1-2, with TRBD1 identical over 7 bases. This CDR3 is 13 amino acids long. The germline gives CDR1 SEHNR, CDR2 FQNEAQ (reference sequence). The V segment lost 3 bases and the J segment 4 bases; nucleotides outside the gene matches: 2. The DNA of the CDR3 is TGTGCCAGCAGCTTCACAGGGGCCTATGGCTACACCTTC. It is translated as CASSFTGAYGYTF.

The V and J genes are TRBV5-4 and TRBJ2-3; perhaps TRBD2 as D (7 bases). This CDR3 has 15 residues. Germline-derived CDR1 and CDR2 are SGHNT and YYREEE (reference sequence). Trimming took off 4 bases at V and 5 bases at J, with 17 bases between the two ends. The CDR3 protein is CASSPRGGAEDTQYF. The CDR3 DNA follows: TGTGCCAGCAGCCCCAGAGGGGGGGCTGAAGATACGCAGTATTTT.

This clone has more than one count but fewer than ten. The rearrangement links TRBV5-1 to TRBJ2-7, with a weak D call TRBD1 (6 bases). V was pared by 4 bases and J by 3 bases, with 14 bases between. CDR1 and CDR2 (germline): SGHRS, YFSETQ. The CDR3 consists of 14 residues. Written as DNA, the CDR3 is TGCGCCAGCAGCATAGCGACAGGTGGCTACGAGCAGTACTTC. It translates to CASSIATGGYEQYF.

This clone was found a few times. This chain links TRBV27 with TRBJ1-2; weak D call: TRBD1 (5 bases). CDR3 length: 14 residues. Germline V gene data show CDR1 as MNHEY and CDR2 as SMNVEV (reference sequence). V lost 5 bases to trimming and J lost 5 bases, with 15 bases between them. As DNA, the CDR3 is TGTGCCAGCAGTCCGGGACTGAACATTTATGGCTACACCTTC. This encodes CASSPGLNIYGYTF.

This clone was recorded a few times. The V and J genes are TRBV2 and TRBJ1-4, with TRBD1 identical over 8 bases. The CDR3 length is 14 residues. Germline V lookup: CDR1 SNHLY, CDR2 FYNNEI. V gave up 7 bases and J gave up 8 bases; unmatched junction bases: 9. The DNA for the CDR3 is TGTGCCAGCACCATTAGGACAGGGAACGAAAAACTGTTTTTT. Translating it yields CASTIRTGNEKLFF.

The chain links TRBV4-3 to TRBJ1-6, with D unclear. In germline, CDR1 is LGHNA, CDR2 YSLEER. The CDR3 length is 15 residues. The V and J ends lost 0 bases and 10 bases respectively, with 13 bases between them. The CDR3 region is CASSQDQEGRSPLHF. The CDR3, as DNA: TGCGCCAGCAGCCAAGATCAAGAGGGCCGCTCACCCCTCCACTTT.

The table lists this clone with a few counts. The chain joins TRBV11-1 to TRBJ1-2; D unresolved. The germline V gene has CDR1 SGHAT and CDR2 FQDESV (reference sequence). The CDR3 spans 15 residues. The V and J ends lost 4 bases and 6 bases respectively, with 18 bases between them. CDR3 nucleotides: TGTGCCAGCAGCTCCCGTGGAGCAATGAACGATGGCTACACCTTC. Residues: CASSSRGAMNDGYTF.

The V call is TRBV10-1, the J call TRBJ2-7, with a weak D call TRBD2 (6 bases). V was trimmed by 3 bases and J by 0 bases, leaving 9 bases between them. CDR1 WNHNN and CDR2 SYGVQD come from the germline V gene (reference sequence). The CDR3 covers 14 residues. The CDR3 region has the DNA TGCGCCAGCAGTGAAGGAGGGAGCTCCTACGAGCAGTACTTC. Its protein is CASSEGGSSYEQYF.

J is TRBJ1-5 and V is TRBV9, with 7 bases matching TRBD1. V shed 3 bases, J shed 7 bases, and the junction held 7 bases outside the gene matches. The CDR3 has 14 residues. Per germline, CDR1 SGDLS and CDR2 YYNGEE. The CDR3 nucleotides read TGTGCCAGCAGCGCCGGGACAGTGGGACAGCCCCAGCATTTT. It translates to CASSAGTVGQPQHF.

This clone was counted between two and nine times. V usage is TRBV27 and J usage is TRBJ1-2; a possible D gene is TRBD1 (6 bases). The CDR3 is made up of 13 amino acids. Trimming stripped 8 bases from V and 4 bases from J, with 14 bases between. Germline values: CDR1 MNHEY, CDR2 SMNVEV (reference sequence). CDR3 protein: CASQRTVFYGYTF. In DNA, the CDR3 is TGTGCCAGCCAACGGACAGTTTTCTATGGCTACACCTTC.

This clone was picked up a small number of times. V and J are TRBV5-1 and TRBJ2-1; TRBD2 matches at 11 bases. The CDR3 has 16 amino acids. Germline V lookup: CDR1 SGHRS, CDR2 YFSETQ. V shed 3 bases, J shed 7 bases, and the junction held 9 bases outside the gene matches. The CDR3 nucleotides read TGCGCCAGCAGCTCGGCCCTAGCGGGGGGTGAGAATGAGCAGTTCTTC. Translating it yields CASSSALAGGENEQFF. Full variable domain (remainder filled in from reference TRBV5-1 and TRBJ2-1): KAGVTQTPRYLIKTRGQQVTLSCSPISGHRSVSWYQQTPGQGLQFLFEYFSETQRNKGNFPGRFSGRQFSNSRSEMNVSTLELGDSALYLCASSSALAGGENEQFFGPGTRLTVL.

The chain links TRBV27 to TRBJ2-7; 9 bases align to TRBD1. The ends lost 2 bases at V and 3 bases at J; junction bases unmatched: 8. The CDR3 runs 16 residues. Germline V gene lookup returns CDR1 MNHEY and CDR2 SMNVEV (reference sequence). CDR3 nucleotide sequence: TGTGCCAGCAGTTTAAACAGGGGGCCGATACACTACGAGCAGTACTTC. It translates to CASSLNRGPIHYEQYF.

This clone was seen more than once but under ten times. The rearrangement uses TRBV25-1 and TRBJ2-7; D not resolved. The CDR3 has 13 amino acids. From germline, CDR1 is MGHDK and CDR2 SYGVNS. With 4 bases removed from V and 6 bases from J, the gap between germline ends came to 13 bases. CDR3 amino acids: CASSALVSAEQYF. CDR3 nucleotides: TGTGCCAGCAGTGCCCTAGTCTCGGCCGAGCAGTACTTC.

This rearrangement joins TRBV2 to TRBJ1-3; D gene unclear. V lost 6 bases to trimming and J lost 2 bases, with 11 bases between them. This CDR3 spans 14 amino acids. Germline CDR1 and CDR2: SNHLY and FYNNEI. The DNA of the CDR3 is TGTGCCAGCAGCGGGTCCGGGACTGGAAACACCATATATTTT. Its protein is CASSGSGTGNTIYF. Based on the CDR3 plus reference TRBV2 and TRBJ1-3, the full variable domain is EPEVTQTPSHQVTQMGQEVILRCVPISNHLYFYWYRQILGQKVEFLVSFYNNEISEKSEIFDDQFSVERPDGSNFTLKIRSTKLEDSAMYFCASSGSGTGNTIYFGEGSWLTVV.